This record looks at one TCR beta chain sequence and its context. Its matching antigen is unknown. Samples were assayed with immunoSEQ v3.0 at survey level. Clones were read by immunoSEQ multiplex PCR, and TCRdb kept only the in-frame ones, dropping some. The data contain tens of thousands of clones, around 96% of them singletons. The record originates from a study of long-term antiretroviral therapy in people with HIV. The CDR3 consists of 13 residues. CDR1 is SGHAT, CDR2 FQNNGV, per germline. Trimming pared 1 base from V and 6 bases from J, leaving 9 bases between. Study-level results: Blood dates from the mid-2000s to the late 2010s, possibly under older ART regimens.

This sequence originates from a man younger than 45 with HIV. The starting material was unsorted PBMCs, obtained 6 to 6.5 years after starting antiretroviral therapy. The chain employs TRBV11-2 and TRBJ1-1, with D hard to call. CDR3 protein: CASSLGMAAEAFF. The DNA for the CDR3 is TGTGCCAGCAGCTTAGGGATGGCCGCTGAAGCTTTCTTT.